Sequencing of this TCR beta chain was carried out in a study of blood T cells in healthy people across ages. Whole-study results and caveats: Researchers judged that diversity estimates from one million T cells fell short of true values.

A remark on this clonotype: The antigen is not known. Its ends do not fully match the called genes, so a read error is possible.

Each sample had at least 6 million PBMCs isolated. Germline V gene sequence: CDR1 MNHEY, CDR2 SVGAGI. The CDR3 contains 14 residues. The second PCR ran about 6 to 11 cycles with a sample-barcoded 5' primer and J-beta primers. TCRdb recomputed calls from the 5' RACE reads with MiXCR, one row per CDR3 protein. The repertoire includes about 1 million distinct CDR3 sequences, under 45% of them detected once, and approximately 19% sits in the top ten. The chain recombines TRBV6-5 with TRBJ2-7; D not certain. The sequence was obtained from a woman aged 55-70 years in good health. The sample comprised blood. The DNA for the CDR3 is TGTACCAGCAGTTACTCCAGCTTCTCCTACGAGCAGTACTTC. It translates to CTSSYSSFSYEQYF.